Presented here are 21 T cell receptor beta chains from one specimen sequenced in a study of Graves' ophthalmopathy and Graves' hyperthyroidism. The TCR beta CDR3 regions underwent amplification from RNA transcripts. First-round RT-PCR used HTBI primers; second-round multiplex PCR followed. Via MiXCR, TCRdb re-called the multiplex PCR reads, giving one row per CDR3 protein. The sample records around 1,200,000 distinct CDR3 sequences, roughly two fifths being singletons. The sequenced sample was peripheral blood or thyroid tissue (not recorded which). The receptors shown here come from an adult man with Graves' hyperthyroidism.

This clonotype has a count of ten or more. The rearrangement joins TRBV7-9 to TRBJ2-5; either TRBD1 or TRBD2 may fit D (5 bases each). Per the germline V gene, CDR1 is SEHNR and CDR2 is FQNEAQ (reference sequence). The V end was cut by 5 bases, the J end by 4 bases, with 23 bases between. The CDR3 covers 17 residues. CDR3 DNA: TGTGCCAGCAGCATAGGGACGAGGGTGATTAACGGAGAGACCCAGTACTTC. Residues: CASSIGTRVINGETQYF.

Here the CDR3 reads CASSEFPGMGGPQHF. The CDR3 region has the DNA TGTGCCAGCAGTGAATTCCCGGGAATGGGAGGGCCCCAGCATTTT. The rearrangement links TRBV7-8 to TRBJ1-5; D is uncertain. Per the germline V gene, CDR1 is SGHVS and CDR2 is FQNEAQ. The CDR3 is made up of 15 amino acids. V lost 6 bases, J lost 9 bases, and 21 bases lay in between.

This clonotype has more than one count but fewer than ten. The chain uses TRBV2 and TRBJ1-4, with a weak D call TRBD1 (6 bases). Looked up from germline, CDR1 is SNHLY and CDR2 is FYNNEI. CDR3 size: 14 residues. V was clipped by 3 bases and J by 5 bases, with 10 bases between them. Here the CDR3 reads CASSDWQGNEKLFF. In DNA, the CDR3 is TGTGCCAGCAGTGACTGGCAGGGGAATGAAAAACTGTTTTTT.

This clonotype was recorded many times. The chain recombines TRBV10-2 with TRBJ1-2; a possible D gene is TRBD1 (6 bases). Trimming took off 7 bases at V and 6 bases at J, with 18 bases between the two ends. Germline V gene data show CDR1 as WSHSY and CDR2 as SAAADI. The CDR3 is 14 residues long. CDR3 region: CASTMTTGRDGYTF. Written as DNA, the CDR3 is TGCGCCAGCACCATGACAACAGGGAGGGATGGCTACACCTTC.

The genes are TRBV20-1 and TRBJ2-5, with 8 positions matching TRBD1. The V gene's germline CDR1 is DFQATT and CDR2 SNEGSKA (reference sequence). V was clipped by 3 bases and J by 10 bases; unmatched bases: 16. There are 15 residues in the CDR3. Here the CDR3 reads CSASREDRAFVGQYF. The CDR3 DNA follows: TGCAGTGCTAGCAGGGAGGACAGGGCCTTTGTGGGCCAGTACTTC.

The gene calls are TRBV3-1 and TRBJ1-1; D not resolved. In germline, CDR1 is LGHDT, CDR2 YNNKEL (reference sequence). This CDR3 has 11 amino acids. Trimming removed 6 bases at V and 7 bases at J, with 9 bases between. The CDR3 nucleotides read TGTGCCAGCAGTTGGGGTGTTGAAGCTTTCTTT. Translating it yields CASSWGVEAFF.

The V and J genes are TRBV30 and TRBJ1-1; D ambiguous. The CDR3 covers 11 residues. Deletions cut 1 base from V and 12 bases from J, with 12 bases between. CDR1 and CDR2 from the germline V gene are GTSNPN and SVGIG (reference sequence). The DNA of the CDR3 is TGTGCCTGGAGTGCAGAGGGTCTCTCTTTCTTT. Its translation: CAWSAEGLSFF.

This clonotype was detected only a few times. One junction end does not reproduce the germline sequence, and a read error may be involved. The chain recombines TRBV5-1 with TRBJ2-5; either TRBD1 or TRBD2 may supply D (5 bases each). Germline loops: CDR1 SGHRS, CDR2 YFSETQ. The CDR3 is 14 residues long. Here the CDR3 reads CASSSDTWGETQYF. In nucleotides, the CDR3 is TGTGCCAGCAGCTCAGACACCTGGGGGGAGACCCAGTACTTC.

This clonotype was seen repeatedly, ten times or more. CDR3 sequence reads: CAIRGQAQTNTGELFF. For the CDR3, the DNA is TGTGCCATCAGGGGCCAGGCCCAAACGAACACCGGGGAGCTGTTTTTT. The chain couples TRBV10-3 to TRBJ2-2; no clear D gene. Germline loops: CDR1 ENHRY, CDR2 SYGVKD. CDR3 length equals 16 residues. The V gene lost 6 bases and the J gene lost 0 bases, with 14 bases spanning the gap.

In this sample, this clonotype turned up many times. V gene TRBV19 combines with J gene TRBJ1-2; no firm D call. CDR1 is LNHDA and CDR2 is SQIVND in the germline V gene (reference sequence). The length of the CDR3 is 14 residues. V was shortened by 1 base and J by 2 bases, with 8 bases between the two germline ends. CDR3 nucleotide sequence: TGTGCCAGTAGTATAGGCAGTCAAAACTATGGCTACACCTTC. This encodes CASSIGSQNYGYTF. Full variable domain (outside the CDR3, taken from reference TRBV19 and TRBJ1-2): DGGITQSPKYLFRKEGQNVTLSCEQNLNHDAMYWYRQDPGQGLRLIYYSQIVNDFQKGDIAEGYSVSREKKESFPLTVTSAQKNPTAFYLCASSIGSQNYGYTFGSGTRLTVV.

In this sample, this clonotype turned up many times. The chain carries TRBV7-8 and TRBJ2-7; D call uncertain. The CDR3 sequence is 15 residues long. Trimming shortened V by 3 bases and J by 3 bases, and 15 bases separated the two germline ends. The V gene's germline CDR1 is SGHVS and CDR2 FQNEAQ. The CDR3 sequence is CASSLVARTGYEQYF. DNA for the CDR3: TGTGCCAGCAGCTTGGTGGCGCGGACGGGCTACGAGCAGTACTTC.

As DNA, the CDR3 is TGTGCCAGCAGTTCCCTGGGACTAGCGGGAGGTCCTACCGGGGAGCTGTTTTTT. It codes for CASSSLGLAGGPTGELFF. This chain connects TRBV12-3 or TRBV12-4 to TRBJ2-2; 15 bases align to TRBD2. This CDR3 has 18 residues. V dropped 4 bases and J dropped 5; count of bases not matched to a gene: 8.

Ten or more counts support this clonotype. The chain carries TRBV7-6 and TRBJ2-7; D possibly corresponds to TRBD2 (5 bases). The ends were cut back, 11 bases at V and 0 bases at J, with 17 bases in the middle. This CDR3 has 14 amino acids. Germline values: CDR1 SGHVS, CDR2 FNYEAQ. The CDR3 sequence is CASSPLVTSYEQYF. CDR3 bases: TGTGCCTCGTCCCCACTAGTGACCTCCTACGAGCAGTACTTC. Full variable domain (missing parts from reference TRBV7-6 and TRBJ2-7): GAGVSQSPRYKVTKRGQDVALRCDPISGHVSLYWYRQALGQGPEFLTYFNYEAQQDKSGLPNDRFSAERPEGSISTLTIQRTEQRDSAMYRCASSPLVTSYEQYFGPGTRLTVT.

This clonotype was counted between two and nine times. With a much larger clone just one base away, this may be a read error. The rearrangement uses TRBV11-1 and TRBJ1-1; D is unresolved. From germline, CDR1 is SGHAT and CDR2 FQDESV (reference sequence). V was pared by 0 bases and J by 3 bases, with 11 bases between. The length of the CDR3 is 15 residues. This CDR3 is CASSLAAGPDTEAFF. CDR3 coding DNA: TGTGCCAGCAGCTTAGCTGCCGGGCCCGACACTGAAGCTTTCTTT.

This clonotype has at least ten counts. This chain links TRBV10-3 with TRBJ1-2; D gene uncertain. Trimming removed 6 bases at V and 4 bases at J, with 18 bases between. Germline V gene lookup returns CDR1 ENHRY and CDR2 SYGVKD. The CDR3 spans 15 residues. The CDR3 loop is CAISLPGGGSYGYTF. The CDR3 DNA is TGTGCCATCAGCCTCCCGGGAGGCGGGAGCTATGGCTACACCTTC.

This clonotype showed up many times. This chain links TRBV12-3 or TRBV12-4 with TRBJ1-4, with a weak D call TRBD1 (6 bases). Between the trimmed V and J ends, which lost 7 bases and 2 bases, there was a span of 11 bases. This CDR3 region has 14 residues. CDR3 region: CASTKTGTNEKLFF. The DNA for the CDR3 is TGTGCCAGCACCAAAACAGGGACTAATGAAAAACTGTTTTTT.

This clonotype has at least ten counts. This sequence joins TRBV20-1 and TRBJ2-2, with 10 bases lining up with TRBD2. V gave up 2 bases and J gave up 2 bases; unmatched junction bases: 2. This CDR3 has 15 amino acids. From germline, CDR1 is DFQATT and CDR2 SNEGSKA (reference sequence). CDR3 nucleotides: TGCAGTGCTAGAAGGACTAGCGGTAACACCGGGGAGCTGTTTTTT. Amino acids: CSARRTSGNTGELFF.

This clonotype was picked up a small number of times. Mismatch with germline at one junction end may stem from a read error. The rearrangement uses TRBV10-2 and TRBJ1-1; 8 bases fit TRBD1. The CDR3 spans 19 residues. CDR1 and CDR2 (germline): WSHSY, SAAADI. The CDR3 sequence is CASSQSRPEDRARNTEAFF. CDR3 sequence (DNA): TGTGCCAGCAGCCAGTCACGCCCGGAGGACAGGGCTAGGAACACTGAAGCTTTCTTT.

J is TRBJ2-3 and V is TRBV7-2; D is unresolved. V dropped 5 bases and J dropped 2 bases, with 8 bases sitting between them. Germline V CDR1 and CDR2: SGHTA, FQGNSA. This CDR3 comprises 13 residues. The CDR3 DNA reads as TGTGCCAGCAGCCCCCGCCCCACAGATACGCAGTATTTT. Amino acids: CASSPRPTDTQYF.

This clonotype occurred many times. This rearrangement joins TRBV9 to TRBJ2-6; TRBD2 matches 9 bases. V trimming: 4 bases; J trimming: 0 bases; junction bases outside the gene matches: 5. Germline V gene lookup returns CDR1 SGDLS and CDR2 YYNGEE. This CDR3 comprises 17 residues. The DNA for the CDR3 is TGTGCCAGCAGCTTTAGCGGGAGAAGCTCTGGGGCCAACGTCCTGACTTTC. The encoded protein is CASSFSGRSSGANVLTF.

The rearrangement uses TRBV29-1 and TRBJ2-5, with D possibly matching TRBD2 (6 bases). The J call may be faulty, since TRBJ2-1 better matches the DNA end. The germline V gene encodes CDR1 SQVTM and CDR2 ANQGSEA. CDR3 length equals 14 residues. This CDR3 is CSFTPGLNYNEQFF. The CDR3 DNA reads TGCAGCTTCACACCGGGACTCAACTACAATGAGCAGTTCTTC.